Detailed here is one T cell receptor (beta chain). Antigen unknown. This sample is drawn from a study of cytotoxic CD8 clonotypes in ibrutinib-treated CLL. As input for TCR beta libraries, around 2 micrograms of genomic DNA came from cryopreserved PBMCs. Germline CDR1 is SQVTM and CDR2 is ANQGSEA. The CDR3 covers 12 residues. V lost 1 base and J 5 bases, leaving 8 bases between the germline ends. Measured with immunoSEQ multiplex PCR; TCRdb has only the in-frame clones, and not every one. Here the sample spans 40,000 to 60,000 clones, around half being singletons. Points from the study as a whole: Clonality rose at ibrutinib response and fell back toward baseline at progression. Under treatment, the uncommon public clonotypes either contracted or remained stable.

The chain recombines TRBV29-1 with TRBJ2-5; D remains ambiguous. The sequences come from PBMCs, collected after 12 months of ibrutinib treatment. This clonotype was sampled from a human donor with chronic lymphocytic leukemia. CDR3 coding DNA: TGCAGCGTTGAAGTCGTAGGGGAGACCCAGTACTTC. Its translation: CSVEVVGETQYF.